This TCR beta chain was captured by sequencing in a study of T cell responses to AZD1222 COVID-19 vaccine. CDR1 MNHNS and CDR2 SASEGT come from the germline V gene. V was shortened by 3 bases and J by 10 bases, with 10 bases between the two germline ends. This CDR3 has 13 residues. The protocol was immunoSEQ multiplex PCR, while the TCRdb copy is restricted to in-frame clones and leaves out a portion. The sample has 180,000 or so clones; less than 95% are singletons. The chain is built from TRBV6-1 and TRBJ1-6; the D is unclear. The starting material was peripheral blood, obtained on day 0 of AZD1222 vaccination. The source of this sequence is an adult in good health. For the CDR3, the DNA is TGTGCCAGCAGTGACAGTAATGGGTCACCCCTCCACTTT. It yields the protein CASSDSNGSPLHF.